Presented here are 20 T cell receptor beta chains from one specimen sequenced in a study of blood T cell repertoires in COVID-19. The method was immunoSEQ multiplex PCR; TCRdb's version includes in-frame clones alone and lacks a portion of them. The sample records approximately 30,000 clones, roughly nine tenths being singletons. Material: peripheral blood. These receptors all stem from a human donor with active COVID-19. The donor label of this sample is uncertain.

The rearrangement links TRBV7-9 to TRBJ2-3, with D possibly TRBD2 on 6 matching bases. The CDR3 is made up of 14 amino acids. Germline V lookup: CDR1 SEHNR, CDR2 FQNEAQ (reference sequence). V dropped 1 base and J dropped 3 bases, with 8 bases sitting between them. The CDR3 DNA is TGTGCCAGCAGCTTAGTGGGGGGAACAGATACGCAGTATTTT. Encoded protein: CASSLVGGTDTQYF. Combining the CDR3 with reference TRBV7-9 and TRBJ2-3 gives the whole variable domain DTGVSQNPRHKITKRGQNVTFRCDPISEHNRLYWYRQTLGQGPEFLTYFQNEAQLEKSRLLSDRFSAERPKGSFSTLEIQRTEQGDSAMYLCASSLVGGTDTQYFGPGTRLTVL.

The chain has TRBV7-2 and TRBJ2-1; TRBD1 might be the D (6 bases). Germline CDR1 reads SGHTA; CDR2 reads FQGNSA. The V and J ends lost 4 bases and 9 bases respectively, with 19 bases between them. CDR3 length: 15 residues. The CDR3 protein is CASSSGPRIGGEQFF. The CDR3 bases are TGTGCCAGCAGCTCGGGACCTCGCATAGGGGGTGAGCAGTTCTTC.

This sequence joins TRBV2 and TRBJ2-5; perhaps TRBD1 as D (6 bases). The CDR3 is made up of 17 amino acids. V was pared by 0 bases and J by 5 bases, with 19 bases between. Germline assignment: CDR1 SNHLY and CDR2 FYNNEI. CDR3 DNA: TGTGCCAGCAGTGAAGCCCATCCCTACAGGGTACAGGAGACCCAGTACTTC. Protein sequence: CASSEAHPYRVQETQYF.

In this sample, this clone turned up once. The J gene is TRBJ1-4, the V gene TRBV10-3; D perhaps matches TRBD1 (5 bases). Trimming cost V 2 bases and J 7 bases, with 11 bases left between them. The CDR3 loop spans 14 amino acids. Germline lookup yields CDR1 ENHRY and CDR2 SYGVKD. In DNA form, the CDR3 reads TGTGCCATCAGTGAGGGCAGGGATAGTGAAAAACTGTTTTTT. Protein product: CAISEGRDSEKLFF.

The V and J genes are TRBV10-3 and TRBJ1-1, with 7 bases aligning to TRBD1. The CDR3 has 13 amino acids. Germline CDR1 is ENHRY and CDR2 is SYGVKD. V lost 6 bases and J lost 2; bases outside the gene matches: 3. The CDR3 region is CAIRRDSNTEAFF. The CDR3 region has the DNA TGTGCCATCAGGAGGGACAGTAACACTGAAGCTTTCTTT.

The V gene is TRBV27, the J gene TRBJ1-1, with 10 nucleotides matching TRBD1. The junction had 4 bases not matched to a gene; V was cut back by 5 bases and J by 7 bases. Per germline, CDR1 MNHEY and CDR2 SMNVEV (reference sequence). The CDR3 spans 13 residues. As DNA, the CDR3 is TGTGCCAGCAGTGGCCGGGACAGGGGTGAAGCTTTCTTT. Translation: CASSGRDRGEAFF.

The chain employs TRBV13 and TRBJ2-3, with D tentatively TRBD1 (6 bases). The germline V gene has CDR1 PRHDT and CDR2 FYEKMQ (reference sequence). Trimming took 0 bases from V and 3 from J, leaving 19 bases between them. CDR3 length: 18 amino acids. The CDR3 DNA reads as TGTGCCAGCAGCTTAGGAATAACCCAGGGGAAGGAGACAGATACGCAGTATTTT. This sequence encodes CASSLGITQGKETDTQYF. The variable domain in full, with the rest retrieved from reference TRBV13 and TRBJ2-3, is AAGVIQSPRHLIKEKRETATLKCYPIPRHDTVYWYQQGPGQDPQFLISFYEKMQSDKGSIPDRFSAQQFSDYHSELNMSSLELGDSALYFCASSLGITQGKETDTQYFGPGTRLTVL.

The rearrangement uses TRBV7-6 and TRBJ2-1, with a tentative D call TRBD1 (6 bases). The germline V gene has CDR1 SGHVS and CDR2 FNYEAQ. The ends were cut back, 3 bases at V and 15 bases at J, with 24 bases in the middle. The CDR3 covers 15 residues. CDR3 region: CASSLSNRDIRAGFF. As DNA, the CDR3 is TGTGCCAGCAGCTTGAGCAACCGGGACATCCGGGCAGGGTTCTTC.

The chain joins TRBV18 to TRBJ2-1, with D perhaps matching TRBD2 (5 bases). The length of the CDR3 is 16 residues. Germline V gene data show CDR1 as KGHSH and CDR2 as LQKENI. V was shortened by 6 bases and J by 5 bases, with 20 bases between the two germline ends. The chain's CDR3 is CASSPSQLTTNNEQFF. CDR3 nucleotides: TGTGCCAGCTCGCCGTCCCAGCTGACTACCAACAATGAGCAGTTCTTC. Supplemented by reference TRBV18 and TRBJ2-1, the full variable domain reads NAGVMQNPRHLVRRRGQEARLRCSPMKGHSHVYWYRQLPEEGLKFMVYLQKENIIDESGMPKERFSAEFPKEGPSILRIQQVVRGDSAAYFCASSPSQLTTNNEQFFGPGTRLTVL.

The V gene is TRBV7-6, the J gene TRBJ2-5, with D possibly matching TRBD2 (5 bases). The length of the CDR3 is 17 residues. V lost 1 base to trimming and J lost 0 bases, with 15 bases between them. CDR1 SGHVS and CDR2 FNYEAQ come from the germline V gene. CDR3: CASSLESERPYQETQYF. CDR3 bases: TGTGCCAGCAGCTTAGAGTCTGAGCGGCCGTACCAAGAGACCCAGTACTTC.

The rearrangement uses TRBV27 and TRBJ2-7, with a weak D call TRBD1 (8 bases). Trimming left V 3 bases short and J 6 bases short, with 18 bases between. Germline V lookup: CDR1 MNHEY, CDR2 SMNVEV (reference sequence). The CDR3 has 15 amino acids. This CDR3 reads CASSLGGTGLSEQYF. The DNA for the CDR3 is TGTGCCAGCAGTTTGGGAGGGACAGGTCTCAGCGAGCAGTACTTC.

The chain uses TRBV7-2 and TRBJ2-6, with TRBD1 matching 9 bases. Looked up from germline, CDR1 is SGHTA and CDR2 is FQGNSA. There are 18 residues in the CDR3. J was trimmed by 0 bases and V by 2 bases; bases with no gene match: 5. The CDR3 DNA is TGTGCCAGCAGCTTAACGGGACAGGGACCCTCTGGGGCCAACGTCCTGACTTTC. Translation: CASSLTGQGPSGANVLTF.

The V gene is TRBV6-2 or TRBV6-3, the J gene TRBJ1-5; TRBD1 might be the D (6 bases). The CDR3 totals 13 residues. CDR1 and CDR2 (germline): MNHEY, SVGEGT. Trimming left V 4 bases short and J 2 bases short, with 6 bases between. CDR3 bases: TGTGCCAGCAGTTCAGGGGGCAATCAGCCCCAGCATTTT. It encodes CASSSGGNQPQHF.

CDR3 coding DNA: TGTGCCACTGGAGTAGGCAGGGAGGCGAGAGGCTACACCTTC. It yields the protein CATGVGREARGYTF. The chain combines TRBV30 with TRBJ1-2; tentative D call: TRBD1 (5 bases). Trimming took off 8 bases at V and 8 bases at J, with 24 bases between the two ends. The germline V gene has CDR1 GTSNPN and CDR2 SVGIG (reference sequence). The CDR3 covers 14 residues.

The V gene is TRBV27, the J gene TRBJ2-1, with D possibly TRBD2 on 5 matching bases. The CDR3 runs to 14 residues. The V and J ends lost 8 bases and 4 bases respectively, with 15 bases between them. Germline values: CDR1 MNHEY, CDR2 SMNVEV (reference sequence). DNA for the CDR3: TGTGCCAGCCATAACTCGGGGAAGTACAATGAGCAGTTCTTC. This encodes CASHNSGKYNEQFF.

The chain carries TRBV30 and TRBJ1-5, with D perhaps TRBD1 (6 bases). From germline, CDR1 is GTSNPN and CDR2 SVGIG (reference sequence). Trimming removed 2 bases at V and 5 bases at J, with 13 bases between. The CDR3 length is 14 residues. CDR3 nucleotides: TGTGCCTGGAGTACAGGGTTGGTGGATCAGCCCCAGCATTTT. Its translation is CAWSTGLVDQPQHF.

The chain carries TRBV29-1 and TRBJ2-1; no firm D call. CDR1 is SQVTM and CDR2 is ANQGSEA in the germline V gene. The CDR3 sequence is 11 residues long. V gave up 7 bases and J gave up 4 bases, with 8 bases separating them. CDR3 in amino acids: CSANVYNEQFF. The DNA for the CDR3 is TGCAGCGCCAATGTTTACAATGAGCAGTTCTTC.

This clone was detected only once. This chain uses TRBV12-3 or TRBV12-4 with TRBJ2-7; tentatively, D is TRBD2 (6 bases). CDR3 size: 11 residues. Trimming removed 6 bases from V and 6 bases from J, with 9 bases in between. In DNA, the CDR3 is TGTGCCAGCAGGAGGGAGGCCGAGCAGTACTTC. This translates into CASRREAEQYF.

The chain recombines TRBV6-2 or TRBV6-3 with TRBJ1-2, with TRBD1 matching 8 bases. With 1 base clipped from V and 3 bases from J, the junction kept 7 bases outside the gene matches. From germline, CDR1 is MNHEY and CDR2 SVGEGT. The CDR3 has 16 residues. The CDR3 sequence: CASSYLAGGLDYGYTF. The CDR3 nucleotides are TGTGCCAGCAGTTACTTGGCAGGGGGCCTTGACTATGGCTACACCTTC.

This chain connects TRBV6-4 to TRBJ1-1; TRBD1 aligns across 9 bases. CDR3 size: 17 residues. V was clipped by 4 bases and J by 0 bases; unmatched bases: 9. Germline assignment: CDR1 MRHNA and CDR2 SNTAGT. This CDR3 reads CASSVDFGTGLNTEAFF. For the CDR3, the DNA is TGTGCCAGCAGTGTAGATTTCGGGACAGGGCTGAACACTGAAGCTTTCTTT.